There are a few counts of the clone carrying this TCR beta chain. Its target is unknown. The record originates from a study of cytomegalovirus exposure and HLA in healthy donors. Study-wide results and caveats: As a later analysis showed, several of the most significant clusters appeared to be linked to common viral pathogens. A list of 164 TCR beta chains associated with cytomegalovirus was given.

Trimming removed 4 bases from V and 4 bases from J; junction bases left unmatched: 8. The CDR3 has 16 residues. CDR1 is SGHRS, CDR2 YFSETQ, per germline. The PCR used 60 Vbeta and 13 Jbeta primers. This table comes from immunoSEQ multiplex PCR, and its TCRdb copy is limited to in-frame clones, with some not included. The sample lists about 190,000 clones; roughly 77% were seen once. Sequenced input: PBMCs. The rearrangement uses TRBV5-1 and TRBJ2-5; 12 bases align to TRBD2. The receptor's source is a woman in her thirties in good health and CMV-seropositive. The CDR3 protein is CASSVWTSGMGETQYF. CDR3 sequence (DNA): TGCGCCAGCAGCGTGTGGACTAGCGGGATGGGAGAGACCCAGTACTTC.